This is a list of T cell receptor beta chains from one sample in a study of Tregs in tolerant kidney transplant recipients. Profiled with immunoSEQ multiplex PCR; TCRdb holds only in-frame clones, not every one. This sample has some 21,000 clones, with 81% found just once. Specimen: CD8+ T cells from blood (PBMCs), collected 6 months after the transplant. The receptors stem from a human patient who received a combined kidney and bone marrow transplant. The graft donor may be the source of some T cells. Both conserved end residues are part of each CDR3. A D gene is named only where the DNA matches it firmly. A clone size is listed for some rows: how often the clone was seen (once, few, many), or a class if it is expanded.

j_call clone_size v_call d_call cdr3_aa cdr3_nt
TRBJ2-3 few TRBV2 TRBD2 CASSFSGGTSTDTQYF TGTGCCAGCAGTTTCTCTGGTGGGACTAGTACAGATACGCAGTATTTT
TRBJ2-7 once TRBV5-1 - CASSPNGGYEQYF TGCGCCAGTTCTCCCAACGGAGGCTACGAGCAGTACTTC
TRBJ2-7 - TRBV5-4 - CASSLWDIRYEQYF TGTGCCAGCAGCTTGTGGGACATTCGCTACGAGCAGTACTTC
TRBJ1-2 - TRBV10-3 - CAISEDGGRYYGYTF TGTGCCATCAGTGAGGACGGGGGACGGTACTATGGCTACACCTTC
TRBJ1-2 - TRBV9 TRBD1 CASSGDRSYGYTF TGTGCCAGCAGCGGGGACAGGTCCTATGGCTACACCTTC
TRBJ1-4 medium-sized TRBV4-3 TRBD1 CASSQDLIGTGGFTNEKLFF TGCGCCAGCAGCCAAGATCTAATAGGGACAGGGGGGTTTACTAATGAAAAACTGTTTTTT
TRBJ2-1 - TRBV9 - CASSGDTDGWQGQFF TGTGCCAGCAGCGGAGACACGGACGGCTGGCAGGGGCAGTTCTTC
TRBJ1-2 - TRBV29-1 TRBD1 CSVENHDREDGYTF TGCAGCGTTGAAAACCATGACAGGGAAGATGGCTACACCTTC
TRBJ2-5 - TRBV5-5 TRBD2 CASSLGSTSGIKTQYF TGTGCCAGCAGCCTAGGATCAACTAGCGGGATAAAGACCCAGTACTTC
TRBJ1-4 - TRBV4-1 - CASSHYSVSNEKLFF TGCGCCAGCAGCCATTATTCCGTCTCTAATGAAAAACTGTTTTTT
TRBJ1-5 - TRBV30 - CAWDGGGGPQHF TGTGCCTGGGACGGGGGGGGAGGGCCCCAGCATTTT
TRBJ1-2 - TRBV19 - CASSIERGLNYGYTF TGTGCCAGTAGTATAGAAAGAGGGCTTAACTATGGCTACACCTTC
TRBJ1-4 - TRBV5-1 TRBD1 CASSLLLPTGDEKLFF TGCGCCAGCAGCTTACTACTACCAACAGGGGATGAAAAACTGTTTTTT
TRBJ2-1 - TRBV5-1 - CASSPDQGYNEQFF TGCGCCAGCAGCCCGGACCAGGGGTATAATGAGCAGTTCTTC
TRBJ1-2 - TRBV5-6 - CASSLEGRTGYTF TGTGCCAGCAGCTTGGAGGGCAGGACAGGCTACACCTTC
TRBJ2-5 - TRBV5-1 - CASSLALETQYF TGCGCCAGCAGCTTGGCACTAGAGACCCAGTACTTC
TRBJ2-1 - TRBV2 TRBD2 CASSELAGVDEQFF TGTGCCAGCAGTGAACTAGCGGGGGTCGATGAGCAGTTCTTC
TRBJ2-7 - TRBV15 - CATSDVGVGEQYF TGTGCCACCAGCGACGTGGGAGTTGGCGAGCAGTACTTC
TRBJ2-3 - TRBV25-1 - CASSEVGGNTQYF TGTGCCAGCAGTGAAGTCGGGGGAAATACGCAGTATTTT
TRBJ2-7 - TRBV6-1 TRBD2 CASSPWTSSLGEQYF TGTGCCAGCAGTCCCTGGACTAGCTCCTTGGGGGAGCAGTACTTC
TRBJ1-2 - TRBV30 TRBD1 CAWSTEDRGGYGYTF TGTGCCTGGAGTACCGAGGACAGGGGAGGCTATGGCTACACCTTC
TRBJ1-4 - TRBV27 TRBD1 CASSLSAGGGEKLFF TGTGCCAGCAGTTTATCGGCAGGGGGCGGGGAAAAACTGTTTTTT
TRBJ2-1 few TRBV4-2 - CASSYTQVHEQFF TGTGCCAGCAGCTACACCCAGGTCCATGAGCAGTTCTTC
TRBJ2-5 - TRBV7-9 - CASSQQVGGETQYF TGTGCCAGCAGCCAACAGGTTGGAGGGGAGACCCAGTACTTC
TRBJ2-1 - TRBV10-3 TRBD1 CAISDPGQGYNEQFF TGTGCCATCAGTGACCCTGGACAGGGATACAATGAGCAGTTCTTC
TRBJ1-1 - TRBV4-2 - CASSHPGYERTEAFF TGTGCCAGCAGCCATCCGGGGTACGAACGGACTGAAGCTTTCTTT
TRBJ2-2 - TRBV6-1 - CASILGRGTGELFF TGTGCCAGCATCTTAGGAAGAGGAACCGGGGAGCTGTTTTTT
TRBJ2-7 - TRBV5-1 TRBD1 CASSFSYRGGEQYF TGCGCCAGCAGCTTCAGTTACAGGGGCGGCGAGCAGTACTTC
TRBJ2-3 - TRBV30 - CASLRPSEHTQYF TGTGCCTCCCTACGCCCTAGCGAACATACGCAGTATTTT
TRBJ2-1 - TRBV19 - CASSFNGNNEQFF TGTGCCAGTAGTTTCAACGGTAACAATGAGCAGTTCTTC
TRBJ2-1 - TRBV19 - CASSINIRTDNEQFF TGTGCCAGTAGTATAAATATCCGGACAGACAATGAGCAGTTCTTC
TRBJ1-1 - TRBV30 - CAWSLGGGGTEAFF TGTGCCTGGAGTCTAGGTGGGGGGGGCACTGAAGCTTTCTTT
TRBJ1-2 - TRBV27 - CASSFGRPLYGYTF TGTGCCAGCAGTTTCGGCAGGCCTCTTTATGGCTACACCTTC
TRBJ2-2 - TRBV7-6 TRBD1 CASSFNRGPELFF TGTGCCAGCAGCTTTAACAGGGGGCCCGAGCTGTTTTTT
TRBJ2-1 - TRBV29-1 TRBD1 CSVYQTGASSYNEQFF TGCAGCGTCTACCAGACAGGGGCCAGCTCCTACAATGAGCAGTTCTTC
TRBJ2-3 - TRBV7-9 - CASAGGVSTDTQYF TGTGCCAGCGCGGGCGGGGTCAGCACAGATACGCAGTATTTT
TRBJ2-7 once TRBV4-1 TRBD1 CASVRGSGQAPYEQYF TGCGCCAGCGTAAGGGGTTCGGGACAGGCCCCCTACGAGCAGTACTTC
TRBJ2-3 - TRBV4-3 - CASSQEVAMASTDTQYF TGCGCCAGCAGCCAAGAAGTGGCAATGGCCAGCACAGATACGCAGTATTTT
TRBJ2-5 once TRBV7-9 - CASSSDSPVETQYF TGTGCCAGCAGCTCGGACAGTCCAGTGGAGACCCAGTACTTC
TRBJ2-3 - TRBV5-4 - CASRSPPGDTQYF TGTGCCAGCAGATCCCCACCAGGGGATACGCAGTATTTT
TRBJ1-2 - TRBV7-9 TRBD1 CASSLGQGDYGYTF TGTGCCAGCAGCTTGGGGCAGGGGGACTATGGCTACACCTTC
TRBJ1-2 once TRBV10-3 TRBD1 CASRQGAFYGYTF TGTGCCTCCCGACAGGGGGCATTCTATGGCTACACCTTC
TRBJ2-3 - TRBV9 TRBD2 CASSVPSTGGELTDTQYF TGTGCCAGCAGCGTACCCTCCACCGGGGGGGAACTCACAGATACGCAGTATTTT
TRBJ1-1 once TRBV15 - CATSKAGLMDTEAFF TGTGCCACCAGCAAAGCAGGGCTAATGGACACTGAAGCTTTCTTT
TRBJ1-2 - TRBV9 TRBD1 CASSGTGGPGYTF TGTGCCAGCAGTGGGACAGGGGGGCCTGGCTACACCTTC
TRBJ2-3 - TRBV7-9 TRBD1 CASSLTGGTDTQYF TGTGCCAGCAGCCTTACAGGGGGCACAGATACGCAGTATTTT
TRBJ2-7 - TRBV12-5 - CASGASVGEQYF TGTGCTAGTGGGGCTAGCGTGGGGGAGCAGTACTTC
TRBJ2-7 - TRBV11-2 - CASSEGSSYEQYF TGTGCCAGCAGCGAAGGGAGCTCCTACGAGCAGTACTTC
TRBJ1-1 - TRBV9 TRBD1 CASSPGQGTEAFF TGTGCCAGCAGCCCGGGACAGGGAACTGAAGCTTTCTTT
TRBJ1-6 few TRBV13 - CASSLGDRESSPLHF TGTGCCAGCAGTCTAGGAGACAGAGAGTCTTCACCCCTCCACTTT
TRBJ1-2 few TRBV5-6 - CASSLDQGLYGYTF TGTGCCAGCAGCTTGGACCAGGGTCTCTATGGCTACACCTTC
TRBJ2-2 - TRBV28 - CASSYTGGLFF TGTGCCAGCAGTTACACCGGGGGGCTGTTTTTT